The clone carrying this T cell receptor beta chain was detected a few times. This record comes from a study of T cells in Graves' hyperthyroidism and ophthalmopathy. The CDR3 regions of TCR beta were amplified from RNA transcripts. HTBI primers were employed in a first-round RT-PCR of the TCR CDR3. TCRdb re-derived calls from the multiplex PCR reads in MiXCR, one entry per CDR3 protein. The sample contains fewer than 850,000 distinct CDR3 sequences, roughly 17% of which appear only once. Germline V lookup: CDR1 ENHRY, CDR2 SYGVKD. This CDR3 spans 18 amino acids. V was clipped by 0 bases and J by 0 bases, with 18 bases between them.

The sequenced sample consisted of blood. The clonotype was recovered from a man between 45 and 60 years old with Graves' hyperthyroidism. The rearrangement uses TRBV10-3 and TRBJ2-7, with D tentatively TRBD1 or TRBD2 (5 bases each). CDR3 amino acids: CAISESMGTGSSSYEQYF. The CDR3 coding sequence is TGTGCCATCAGTGAGTCTATGGGGACGGGCTCCAGCTCCTACGAGCAGTACTTC.